The source of this TCR beta chain is a study of early T cells in non-severe SARS-CoV-2 infection. V dropped 5 bases and J dropped 6; count of bases not matched to a gene: 9. Looked up from germline, CDR1 is SEHNR and CDR2 is FQNEAQ (reference sequence). The length of the CDR3 is 17 residues. TCRdb reprocessed the 5' RACE reads via MiXCR and lists one record per CDR3 protein. The sample shows more than 35,000 distinct CDR3 sequences, approximately 4.6% of them seen only once. This clonotype was found a few times. The receptor was isolated from an adult who was a healthcare worker with PCR-confirmed SARS-CoV-2 infection or an uninfected control (not recorded which). The gene calls are TRBV7-9 and TRBJ2-1; 14 bases match TRBD2. The material sequenced was whole blood. The CDR3 sequence: CASSPDLGLAGGNEQFF. CDR3 nucleotides: TGTGCCAGCAGCCCTGACCTCGGACTAGCGGGGGGCAATGAGCAGTTCTTC.